Presented here are 23 T cell receptor beta chains from one specimen sequenced in a study of cytomegalovirus exposure and HLA in healthy donors. Primers: 60 Vbeta forward and 13 Jbeta reverse. Clones were sequenced by immunoSEQ multiplex PCR, and TCRdb holds only the in-frame ones, with some missing. The profile shows roughly 150,000 clones, about three quarters of them singletons. The specimen was PBMCs. Source of these receptors: a female donor in good health and CMV-seronegative.

This chain connects TRBV7-3 to TRBJ2-7; 8 bases are shared with TRBD2. Germline V CDR1 and CDR2: SGHTA, FQGTGA. The CDR3 loop spans 15 amino acids. J gave up 6 bases and V 5 bases, and 12 bases lay outside the gene matches. CDR3 sequence reads: CASSPPGLRGGEQYF. The CDR3 nucleotides read TGTGCCAGCAGCCCTCCGGGCCTACGGGGGGGCGAGCAGTACTTC.

The table lists this clone with a few counts. The chain uses TRBV15 and TRBJ2-3; D possibly corresponds to TRBD2 (6 bases). The CDR3 length is 17 residues. From germline, CDR1 is LNHNV and CDR2 YYDKDF (reference sequence). V was shortened by 0 bases and J by 2 bases, with 15 bases between the two germline ends. The CDR3 reads CATSRDNRAGFTDTQYF. DNA for the CDR3: TGTGCCACCAGCAGAGATAATCGGGCGGGGTTCACAGATACGCAGTATTTT. Looking up the rest from reference TRBV15 and TRBJ2-3 gives the full variable domain: DAMVIQNPRYQVTQFGKPVTLSCSQTLNHNVMYWYQQKSSQAPKLLFHYYDKDFNNEADTPDNFQSRRPNTSFCFLDIRSPGLGDTAMYLCATSRDNRAGFTDTQYFGPGTRLTVL.

This clone was counted only a few times. The rearrangement links TRBV19 to TRBJ2-1; TRBD1 is a possible D gene (6 bases). The V and J ends lost 4 bases and 1 base respectively, with 14 bases between them. The CDR3 length is 16 residues. CDR1 LNHDA and CDR2 SQIVND come from the germline V gene (reference sequence). The CDR3 loop is CASSNGRGISYNEQFF. The CDR3 DNA follows: TGTGCCAGTAGTAATGGCAGGGGTATTTCCTACAATGAGCAGTTCTTC.

V usage is TRBV6-4 and J usage is TRBJ2-1; D remains ambiguous. V was clipped by 5 bases and J by 3 bases, with 14 bases between them. CDR1 is MRHNA, CDR2 SNTAGT, per germline. This CDR3 spans 15 amino acids. The CDR3 coding sequence is TGTGCCAGCAGTCGGGTCTCCGCTCTCTACAATGAGCAGTTCTTC. Translated: CASSRVSALYNEQFF.

V is TRBV5-1 and J is TRBJ1-3, with 7 positions matching TRBD1. Trimming cost V 2 bases and J 0 bases; bases outside gene matches: 2. The CDR3 contains 15 residues. From germline, CDR1 is SGHRS and CDR2 YFSETQ. The CDR3: CASSLGDSSGNTIYF. In DNA form, the CDR3 reads TGCGCCAGCAGCTTAGGGGACAGCTCTGGAAACACCATATATTTT.

J is TRBJ1-5 and V is TRBV7-2, with D maybe TRBD1 (5 bases). V shed 5 bases and J shed 7 bases, with 15 bases lying between them. Germline CDR1 reads SGHTA; CDR2 reads FQGNSA. The CDR3 contains 14 residues. CDR3 region: CASSHGGARQPQHF. Written as DNA, the CDR3 is TGTGCCAGCAGCCACGGAGGGGCGAGGCAGCCCCAGCATTTT.

The gene calls are TRBV27 and TRBJ1-1; 8 bases are a match to TRBD1. The CDR3 has 15 amino acids. The trim removed 3 bases at V and 2 bases at J, leaving 5 bases unmatched. Germline lookup yields CDR1 MNHEY and CDR2 SMNVEV (reference sequence). DNA for the CDR3: TGTGCCAGCAGTTTCGGCAGGGGGCTTAACACTGAAGCTTTCTTT. It codes for CASSFGRGLNTEAFF.

This sequence joins TRBV19 and TRBJ2-3, with 12 positions matching TRBD2. Germline CDR1 reads LNHDA; CDR2 reads SQIVND (reference sequence). CDR3 length: 20 residues. The trim removed 7 bases at V and 3 bases at J, leaving 20 bases unmatched. CDR3 coding DNA: TGTGCCAGTACTCCCCGGACTAGCGGGAAAACTTATGTGCGGACAGATACGCAGTATTTT. Translating gives CASTPRTSGKTYVRTDTQYF.

This chain uses TRBV30 with TRBJ2-1, with D possibly TRBD1 on 6 matching bases. With 0 bases removed from V and 2 bases from J, the gap between germline ends came to 14 bases. Germline values: CDR1 GTSNPN, CDR2 SVGIG (reference sequence). The CDR3 length is 16 residues. The CDR3 nucleotides read TGTGCCTGGAGTGTAGTTGGCAGGGGCCCCTACAATGAGCAGTTCTTC. Translating gives CAWSVVGRGPYNEQFF. The whole variable domain, remainder taken from reference TRBV30 and TRBJ2-1, is SQTIHQWPATLVQPVGSPLSLECTVEGTSNPNLYWYRQAAGRGLQLLFYSVGIGQISSEVPQNLSASRPQDRQFILSSKKLLLSDSGFYLCAWSVVGRGPYNEQFFGPGTRLTVL.

The gene calls are TRBV6-1 and TRBJ1-1; D is possibly TRBD1 (5 bases). V was trimmed by 8 bases and J by 5 bases, leaving 15 bases between them. CDR3 length: 13 amino acids. The V gene's germline CDR1 is MNHNS and CDR2 SASEGT. The DNA of the CDR3 is TGTGCCAGCGTCCAGGGTGCGTGGACTGAAGCTTTCTTT. This sequence encodes CASVQGAWTEAFF.

The V and J genes are TRBV27 and TRBJ2-7; D is possibly TRBD2 (7 bases). The CDR3 spans 13 residues. The V end lost 5 bases, the J end lost 2 bases, and 10 bases lay between the germline ends. Looked up from germline, CDR1 is MNHEY and CDR2 is SMNVEV (reference sequence). The CDR3 DNA is TGTGCCAGCAGTAAGGGGGGGGCCTACGAGCAGTACTTC. As protein: CASSKGGAYEQYF.

This clone was recorded a few times. V is TRBV4-2 and J is TRBJ1-2; no reliable D call. This CDR3 has 15 residues. The germline CDR1 and CDR2 sequences are LGHNA and YNFKEQ. V was pared by 4 bases and J by 2 bases, with 14 bases between. CDR3 DNA sequence: TGTGCCAGCAGCCCGCCCCGATCGGGGAACTATGGCTACACCTTC. Encoded protein: CASSPPRSGNYGYTF.

Written as DNA, the CDR3 is TGTGCCAGCAGCCCCCCAGGGCTCGATAATGAGCAGTTCTTC. It encodes CASSPPGLDNEQFF. The rearrangement uses TRBV28 and TRBJ2-1; D may be TRBD1 (5 bases). The germline V gene has CDR1 MDHEN and CDR2 SYDVKM. The germline V and J ends were trimmed by 6 bases and 7 bases, with 16 bases remaining between them. The CDR3 has 14 amino acids.

The chain joins TRBV7-6 to TRBJ1-1; a possible D gene is TRBD1 (5 bases). The V end lost 2 bases, the J end lost 4 bases, and 8 bases lay between the germline ends. The CDR3 contains 13 residues. Per the germline V gene, CDR1 is SGHVS and CDR2 is FNYEAQ. The CDR3 nucleotides read TGTGCCAGCAGCTTAAGTGGGGCCACTGAAGCTTTCTTT. This codes for CASSLSGATEAFF.

This sequence joins TRBV28 and TRBJ1-2, with D maybe TRBD1 (6 bases). V gave up 3 bases and J gave up 5 bases, with 10 bases separating them. The CDR3 totals 13 residues. CDR1 and CDR2 (germline): MDHEN, SYDVKM. The CDR3 sequence is CASSFSGTYGYTF. Here the CDR3 DNA reads TGTGCCAGCAGTTTCTCCGGGACATATGGCTACACCTTC.

The count of this clone is one. The chain links TRBV6-5 to TRBJ1-6; D not certain. CDR1 and CDR2 from the germline V gene are MNHEY and SVGAGI. The V and J ends lost 4 bases and 7 bases respectively, with 14 bases between them. CDR3 size: 15 residues. The CDR3 DNA reads TGTGCCAGCAGTTCCAGAGCCCTGGGCAATTCACCCCTCCACTTT. This gives the protein CASSSRALGNSPLHF.

The J gene is TRBJ1-5, the V gene TRBV7-8; 10 nucleotides line up with TRBD1. The J segment lost 6 bases and the V segment lost 5 bases, leaving 7 bases of the junction unmatched. The CDR3 has 15 residues. CDR1 is SGHVS and CDR2 is FQNEAQ in the germline V gene. The chain's CDR3 is CASSPGTGESQPQHF. In nucleotides, the CDR3 is TGTGCCAGCAGCCCCGGGACAGGGGAGAGTCAGCCCCAGCATTTT.

The gene calls are TRBV6-6 and TRBJ1-5; 8 bases match TRBD1. CDR1 MNHNY and CDR2 SVGAGI come from the germline V gene (reference sequence). This CDR3 has 15 residues. V trimming: 7 bases; J trimming: 3 bases; junction bases outside the gene matches: 8. The CDR3 protein is CASTGQGIINQPQHF. CDR3 bases: TGTGCCAGCACCGGACAGGGAATAATCAATCAGCCCCAGCATTTT.

This clone appeared a few times. V gene TRBV6-1 combines with J gene TRBJ1-4; D not resolved. The CDR3 covers 15 residues. Germline V gene data show CDR1 as MNHNS and CDR2 as SASEGT. The V and J ends lost 4 bases and 7 bases respectively, with 16 bases between them. CDR3 sequence: CASSATDGGGEKLFF. The CDR3 DNA is TGTGCCAGCAGTGCAACCGACGGCGGTGGTGAAAAACTGTTTTTT.

CDR3 nucleotide sequence: TGTGCCAGCAGCCGAGGACAGGGGGCCGGCGAGCAGTACTTC. Amino acids: CASSRGQGAGEQYF. The chain combines TRBV7-9 with TRBJ2-5; 11 bases are a match to TRBD1. Judging by the DNA end, TRBJ2-7 fits better; the J call may be wrong. There are 14 residues in the CDR3. Germline V lookup: CDR1 SEHNR, CDR2 FQNEAQ (reference sequence).

This clone has just a few counts. V gene TRBV28 combines with J gene TRBJ1-2; D is unresolved. V was shortened by 2 bases and J by 2 bases, with 6 bases between the two germline ends. CDR3 size: 13 residues. The germline CDR1 and CDR2 sequences are MDHEN and SYDVKM. This CDR3 is CASSLRVNYGYTF. The CDR3 coding sequence is TGTGCCAGCAGTTTAAGAGTAAACTATGGCTACACCTTC.

The chain is built from TRBV5-8 and TRBJ1-5; TRBD1 aligns across 10 bases. CDR1 and CDR2 from the germline V gene are SGHTS and YDEGEE. The trim removed 5 bases at V and 1 base at J, leaving 6 bases unmatched. This CDR3 has 16 residues. The CDR3: CASRSQTGGSNQPQHF. DNA of the CDR3: TGTGCCAGCAGGAGCCAGACAGGGGGCAGCAATCAGCCCCAGCATTTT.

The chain uses TRBV11-3 and TRBJ1-1; 7 bases agree with TRBD1. The V gene end was trimmed by 5 bases and the J gene end by 0 bases; junction bases not matched to a gene: 12. The CDR3 extends over 17 amino acids. CDR1 and CDR2 (germline): SGHNT, YENEEA. The CDR3 bases are TGTGCCAGCAGCCCACCTTCTGGGACAGAGATGAACACTGAAGCTTTCTTT. It is translated as CASSPPSGTEMNTEAFF.